This T cell receptor beta chain appears in the sequencing data of a study of CD8+CD57+ T cells in acquired aplastic anemia. In the study overall: Average CD4+ read depth in healthy donors was around 11 million reads. Study-level findings and limits: Researchers report that fewer than 35 CD8+ CDR3 sequences appeared in both patients and controls. In CD8+ cells, Simpson's diversity showed no significant difference between patients and controls.

CDR3 and TCR beta VDJ profiling relied on a genomic DNA template. TCRdb passed the reads through MiXCR, listing each CDR3 protein once. The sample holds around 130,000 distinct CDR3 sequences, around 50% seen once. This clonotype was recorded at least ten times. Its specificity is unknown. This CDR3 has 15 amino acids. V shed 2 bases, J shed 0 bases, and the junction held 3 bases outside the gene matches. CDR1 MNHEY and CDR2 SVGAGI come from the germline V gene. The sample was sorted CD4+, CD8+, or CD8+CD57+ T cells (not recorded which) from PBMCs. The receptor was isolated from a human donor in good health, serving as a control. The J gene is TRBJ1-2, the V gene TRBV6-5; 7 positions match TRBD1. CDR3 sequence (DNA): TGTGCCAGCAGTTACGGGGACAGTTCTAACTATGGCTACACCTTC. Protein: CASSYGDSSNYGYTF.